The T cell receptor beta chain under discussion was sequenced for a study of T cell responses to AZD1222 COVID-19 vaccine. At the level of the study: Investigators merged groups given second doses at roughly 4 or roughly 12 weeks. Study results and caveats: Clonal diversity was possibly underestimated, and the donors were mostly white British, with more females. Breadth and depth of Spike-specific TCRs rose after two AZD1222 doses. Nearly half of the spike-specific TCRs reportedly recognize variant regions that carry no mutations.

With regard to this clone: The antigen is undetermined.

Libraries were prepared by immunoSEQ multiplex PCR; TCRdb keeps only in-frame clonotypes and omits some of them. The data contain approximately 110,000 clones, 88% of them singletons. V gave up 8 bases and J gave up 3 bases, with 10 bases separating them. The length of the CDR3 is 13 residues. The chain recombines TRBV12-3 or TRBV12-4 with TRBJ1-4; TRBD1 might be the D (5 bases). The sequence was obtained from an adult in good health. This specimen was peripheral blood, taken on day 0 of AZD1222 vaccination. The CDR3, as DNA: TGTGCCAGCGGTAGGGGTCCTAATGAAAAACTGTTTTTT. It yields the protein CASGRGPNEKLFF.